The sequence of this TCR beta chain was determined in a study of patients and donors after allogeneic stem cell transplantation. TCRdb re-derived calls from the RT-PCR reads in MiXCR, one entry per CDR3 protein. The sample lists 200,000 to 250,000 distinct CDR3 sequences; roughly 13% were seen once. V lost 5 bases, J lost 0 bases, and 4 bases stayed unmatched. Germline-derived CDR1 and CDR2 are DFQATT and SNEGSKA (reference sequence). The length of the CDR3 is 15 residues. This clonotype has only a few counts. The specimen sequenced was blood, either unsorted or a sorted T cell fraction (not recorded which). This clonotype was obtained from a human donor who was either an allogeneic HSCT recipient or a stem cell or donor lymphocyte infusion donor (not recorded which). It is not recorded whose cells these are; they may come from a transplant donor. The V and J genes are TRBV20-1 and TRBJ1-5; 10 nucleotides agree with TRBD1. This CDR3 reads CSALTGGGSNQPQHF. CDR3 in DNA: TGCAGTGCTCTGACAGGGGGCGGTAGCAATCAGCCCCAGCATTTT.